There are a few counts of the clone carrying this TCR beta chain. Its antigen is still unknown. MiXCR was run by TCRdb on the reads, yielding one entry per CDR3 protein. This sample carries 500,000 or so distinct CDR3 sequences, approximately 17% of them seen once, and the ten largest clones take around 25%. This specimen belongs to a study of T cell repertoires in cytomegalovirus infection. About the research overall: CMV infection and matching HLA type were both indicated by public TCR beta signatures.

Germline V gives CDR1 MDHEN, CDR2 SYDVKM. Trimming pared 3 bases from V and 7 bases from J, leaving 13 bases between. The CDR3 length is 14 residues. Study outcomes and limitations: HLA-C-restricted CMV-specific TCR beta clonotypes were dominant in the ex vivo response. Summed frequency of shared TCR beta families picked out CMV carriers who also had the relevant HLA.

The V and J genes are TRBV28 and TRBJ2-1; D remains ambiguous. Sample: CD8+ T cells from PBMCs. This sequence was found in a human donor in good health (CMV status not recorded). Some clones in this sample may be carry-over from other donors' samples. CDR3 sequence (DNA): TGTGCCAGCAGTTTTGGGCGTCAGAGGAATGAGCAGTTCTTC. It yields the protein CASSFGRQRNEQFF.